Below, 27 T cell receptor beta chains from the same sample are listed, as sequenced in a study of blood T cell repertoires in COVID-19. TCRdb's table, derived via immunoSEQ multiplex PCR, lists solely in-frame clones and lacks some. The data contain 150,000 to 200,000 clones, roughly 90% of them seen just once; the ten biggest clones take up roughly 8.4%. The specimen sequenced was PBMCs or T cells enriched from blood (not recorded which). The receptor set was obtained from a woman in her late teens or twenties who had recovered from COVID-19.

The genes are TRBV7-7 and TRBJ2-5; D is unclear. V shed 1 base and J shed 1 base, with 4 bases lying between them. Germline V gene lookup returns CDR1 SSHAT and CDR2 FNYEAQ (reference sequence). The CDR3 consists of 13 residues. CDR3 bases: TGTGCCAGCAGCTTAGGCAGCCAAGAGACCCAGTACTTC. Translation: CASSLGSQETQYF. Full variable domain (outside the CDR3, taken from reference TRBV7-7 and TRBJ2-5): GAGVSQSPRYKVTKRGQDVTLRCDPISSHATLYWYQQALGQGPEFLTYFNYEAQPDKSGLPSDRFSAERPEGSISTLTIQRTEQRDSAMYRCASSLGSQETQYFGPGTRLLVL.

This CDR3 is CASSYLTTGELFF. CDR3 coding DNA: TGTGCCAGCAGCTACTTAACCACCGGGGAGCTGTTTTTT. This sequence joins TRBV5-6 and TRBJ2-2, with D unresolved. There are 13 residues in the CDR3. The germline V gene encodes CDR1 SGHDT and CDR2 YYEEEE. The ends were cut back, 3 bases at V and 4 bases at J, with 7 bases in the middle.

This clone was observed a handful of times. The chain links TRBV6-4 to TRBJ1-1, with 7 bases identical to TRBD1. Trimming took 3 bases from V and 5 from J; bases not matched to a gene: 6. The CDR3 length is 14 residues. The germline V gene encodes CDR1 MRHNA and CDR2 SNTAGT. The CDR3 DNA reads TGTGCCAGCAGTGATACTGACAGGGCGACTGAAGCTTTCTTT. It specifies CASSDTDRATEAFF.

The chain recombines TRBV19 with TRBJ1-3; D is unresolved. The CDR3 loop spans 11 amino acids. V gave up 8 bases and J gave up 4 bases, with 6 bases separating them. In germline, CDR1 is LNHDA, CDR2 SQIVND (reference sequence). The CDR3 region is CASLAGNTIYF. The CDR3 coding sequence is TGTGCCAGTTTAGCCGGAAACACCATATATTTT.

Only a few counts were recorded for this clone. V gene TRBV27 combines with J gene TRBJ2-7; 11 bases agree with TRBD2. The germline V gene encodes CDR1 MNHEY and CDR2 SMNVEV (reference sequence). With V trimmed by 5 bases and J by 0 bases, 6 bases remained unmatched. This CDR3 comprises 16 residues. CDR3 sequence: CASSVRLAGPSYEQYF. The CDR3, as DNA: TGTGCCAGCAGTGTTCGACTAGCGGGGCCCTCCTACGAGCAGTACTTC.

This chain links TRBV2 with TRBJ2-5; maybe TRBD1 (5 bases). Germline V CDR1 and CDR2: SNHLY, FYNNEI. Between the trimmed V and J ends, which lost 7 bases and 4 bases, there was a span of 10 bases. This CDR3 has 12 amino acids. The CDR3 DNA sequence: TGTGCCAGCAATTTGCAGGGAGAGACCCAGTACTTC. Translated: CASNLQGETQYF.

This rearrangement joins TRBV19 to TRBJ2-2, with TRBD2 matching over 9 bases. J lost 0 bases, V lost 3 bases, and 8 bases had no gene match. Germline CDR1 is LNHDA and CDR2 is SQIVND (reference sequence). This CDR3 has 18 amino acids. CDR3 DNA sequence: TGTGCCAGTAGTATCTCACCGGGACTAGCAACGAACACCGGGGAGCTGTTTTTT. Translating it yields CASSISPGLATNTGELFF.

This CDR3 reads CASRKDRNGNQPQHF. CDR3 bases: TGTGCCAGCAGGAAAGACAGGAATGGAAATCAGCCCCAGCATTTT. This chain joins TRBV6-5 and TRBJ1-5; weak D call: TRBD1 (6 bases). The V gene lost 6 bases and the J gene lost 4 bases, with 16 bases spanning the gap. The CDR3 is made up of 15 amino acids. The germline CDR1 and CDR2 sequences are MNHEY and SVGAGI.

The genes are TRBV6-5 and TRBJ1-1; a possible D gene is TRBD1 (6 bases). The CDR3 loop spans 15 amino acids. Germline assignment: CDR1 MNHEY and CDR2 SVGAGI. Trimming pared 2 bases from V and 4 bases from J, leaving 14 bases between. This CDR3 is CASSYGAGVGTEAFF. The DNA of the CDR3 is TGTGCCAGCAGTTACGGGGCAGGGGTTGGCACTGAAGCTTTCTTT.

The rearrangement uses TRBV4-1 and TRBJ1-2, with D maybe TRBD1 (6 bases). From germline, CDR1 is MGHRA and CDR2 YSYEKL. Trimming took 6 bases from V and 4 from J, leaving 15 bases between them. The CDR3 contains 14 residues. This chain's CDR3 is CASSVAQGFYGYTF. Written as DNA, the CDR3 is TGCGCCAGCAGTGTTGCACAGGGATTCTATGGCTACACCTTC.

The chain is built from TRBV5-4 and TRBJ1-2, with 11 nucleotides matching TRBD1. Per germline, CDR1 SGHNT and CDR2 YYREEE (reference sequence). The trim removed 4 bases at V and 6 bases at J, leaving 2 bases unmatched. The CDR3 has 13 amino acids. The CDR3 region is CASSAGQGDGYTF. The CDR3 DNA sequence: TGTGCCAGCAGCGCGGGACAGGGGGATGGCTACACCTTC. Together with reference TRBV5-4 and TRBJ1-2, the CDR3 gives the full variable domain: ETGVTQSPTHLIKTRGQQVTLRCSSQSGHNTVSWYQQALGQGPQFIFQYYREEENGRGNFPPRFSGLQFPNYSSELNVNALELDDSALYLCASSAGQGDGYTFGSGTRLTVV.

The V gene is TRBV30, the J gene TRBJ2-1; no definite D call. From germline, CDR1 is GTSNPN and CDR2 SVGIG (reference sequence). V was shortened by 3 bases and J by 4 bases, with 10 bases between the two germline ends. The CDR3 consists of 13 residues. CDR3 nucleotide sequence: TGTGCCTGGAGGGCCCTTACATACAATGAGCAGTTCTTC. It yields the protein CAWRALTYNEQFF. The variable domain in full, with the rest retrieved from reference TRBV30 and TRBJ2-1, is SQTIHQWPATLVQPVGSPLSLECTVEGTSNPNLYWYRQAAGRGLQLLFYSVGIGQISSEVPQNLSASRPQDRQFILSSKKLLLSDSGFYLCAWRALTYNEQFFGPGTRLTVL.

This sequence joins TRBV24-1 and TRBJ1-2, with D unresolved. The germline V and J ends were trimmed by 2 bases and 0 bases, with 18 bases remaining between them. Germline-derived CDR1 and CDR2 are KGHDR and SFDVKD. This CDR3 spans 18 amino acids. Written as DNA, the CDR3 is TGTGCCACCAGTGATTGGCAGGAAGTGATCAGTTCTAACTATGGCTACACCTTC. This encodes CATSDWQEVISSNYGYTF.

The chain joins TRBV6-5 to TRBJ2-3, with TRBD2 as a possible D gene (5 bases). Germline CDR1 reads MNHEY; CDR2 reads SVGAGI. CDR3 length: 14 amino acids. V shed 3 bases and J shed 0 bases, with 7 bases lying between them. The CDR3 DNA reads TGTGCCAGCAGTTATGGACTTAGCACAGATACGCAGTATTTT. This sequence encodes CASSYGLSTDTQYF.

This rearrangement joins TRBV28 to TRBJ1-3, with TRBD1 matching over 7 bases. The trim removed 6 bases at V and 0 bases at J, leaving 5 bases unmatched. There are 15 residues in the CDR3. The germline V gene encodes CDR1 MDHEN and CDR2 SYDVKM. CDR3 sequence: CASSLDRTSGNTIYF. The CDR3 nucleotides read TGTGCCAGCAGCTTGGACAGGACCTCTGGAAACACCATATATTTT.

The rearrangement joins TRBV2 to TRBJ1-3; a possible D gene is TRBD1 (5 bases). The CDR3 is 12 residues long. V was cut by 10 bases and J by 2 bases, with 9 bases left in between. Germline CDR1 reads SNHLY; CDR2 reads FYNNEI. CDR3 protein: CATPGPGNTIYF. The CDR3 region has the DNA TGTGCCACCCCAGGGCCTGGAAACACCATATATTTT.

This chain connects TRBV5-4 to TRBJ1-2; the match to TRBD1 covers 9 bases. V gave up 5 bases and J gave up 4 bases; unmatched junction bases: 6. The CDR3 spans 14 residues. Germline V gene data show CDR1 as SGHNT and CDR2 as YYREEE (reference sequence). Here the CDR3 DNA reads TGTGCCAGCAGGAGGACAGGGGCCGTCTATGGCTACACCTTC. Residues: CASRRTGAVYGYTF.

V gene TRBV2 combines with J gene TRBJ2-6, with TRBD1 as a possible D gene (6 bases). The CDR3 length is 15 residues. V was shortened by 4 bases and J by 4 bases, with 11 bases between the two germline ends. Germline V gene data show CDR1 as SNHLY and CDR2 as FYNNEI. The CDR3 nucleotides are TGTGCCAGCAGTGCTACAGGGTCCGGGGCCAACGTCCTGACTTTC. This gives the protein CASSATGSGANVLTF.

The chain has TRBV18 and TRBJ1-1, with no clear D. Looked up from germline, CDR1 is KGHSH and CDR2 is LQKENI. This CDR3 has 13 amino acids. Trimming pared 5 bases from V and 0 bases from J, leaving 7 bases between. The CDR3 is CASSSAMNTEAFF. Written as DNA, the CDR3 is TGTGCCAGCTCAAGTGCGATGAACACTGAAGCTTTCTTT.

This chain joins TRBV2 and TRBJ2-5; 14 bases match TRBD2. V was pared by 0 bases and J by 4 bases, with 13 bases of the junction left unmatched. Per germline, CDR1 SNHLY and CDR2 FYNNEI. This CDR3 is built from 20 residues. The CDR3 here is CASSEALRRTSGGIGETQYF. CDR3 DNA: TGTGCCAGCAGTGAAGCGCTTCGGCGGACTAGCGGGGGGATAGGAGAGACCCAGTACTTC.

This chain connects TRBV11-2 to TRBJ1-2; D is perhaps TRBD1 (5 bases). The germline V gene has CDR1 SGHAT and CDR2 FQNNGV. V lost 3 bases and J lost 5, with 10 bases in between. This CDR3 has 13 residues. In DNA form, the CDR3 reads TGTGCCAGCAGCTTTGCGGGGGGGTATGGCTACACCTTC. The encoded protein is CASSFAGGYGYTF.

This rearrangement joins TRBV20-1 to TRBJ2-3; 9 bases agree with TRBD2. This CDR3 has 14 residues. Per germline, CDR1 DFQATT and CDR2 SNEGSKA (reference sequence). The J segment lost 3 bases and the V segment lost 3 bases, leaving 4 bases of the junction unmatched. This CDR3 reads CSASAGLATDTQYF. The CDR3 DNA reads as TGCAGTGCTAGTGCGGGACTAGCAACAGATACGCAGTATTTT.

The V gene is TRBV27, the J gene TRBJ2-3; tentatively, D is TRBD2 (5 bases). Germline V gene lookup returns CDR1 MNHEY and CDR2 SMNVEV (reference sequence). The CDR3 extends over 14 amino acids. The germline V and J ends were trimmed by 2 bases and 3 bases, with 9 bases remaining between them. The CDR3 sequence: CASSLGLATDTQYF. The CDR3 nucleotides are TGTGCCAGCAGTTTAGGGCTAGCAACAGATACGCAGTATTTT.

The rearrangement links TRBV5-1 to TRBJ1-1; maybe TRBD1 (6 bases). V was trimmed by 1 base and J by 5 bases, leaving 15 bases between them. Germline V gene lookup returns CDR1 SGHRS and CDR2 YFSETQ. This CDR3 region has 15 residues. CDR3 nucleotide sequence: TGCGCCAGCAGCTTGAGGGGGTGGGTTTGGACTGAAGCTTTCTTT. It is translated as CASSLRGWVWTEAFF.

The genes are TRBV5-4 and TRBJ2-3; TRBD2 agrees at 8 bases. Germline V gives CDR1 SGHNT, CDR2 YYREEE (reference sequence). The CDR3 is 16 amino acids. With 4 bases clipped from V and 10 bases from J, the junction kept 17 bases outside the gene matches. This chain's CDR3 is CASSLSGASGEMAQYF. As DNA, the CDR3 is TGTGCCAGCAGCCTTAGCGGGGCCTCGGGGGAGATGGCGCAGTATTTT.

The J gene is TRBJ2-1, the V gene TRBV14; possibly TRBD1 for D (6 bases). The CDR3 is made up of 16 amino acids. The V gene lost 5 bases and the J gene lost 0 bases, with 14 bases spanning the gap. CDR1 and CDR2 (germline): SGHDN, FVKESK. CDR3: CASSARQTGSYNEQFF. The CDR3, as DNA: TGTGCCAGCAGCGCCCGACAGACAGGCTCCTACAATGAGCAGTTCTTC. Drawing the rest from reference TRBV14 and TRBJ2-1, the complete variable domain is EAGVTQFPSHSVIEKGQTVTLRCDPISGHDNLYWYRRVMGKEIKFLLHFVKESKQDESGMPNNRFLAERTGGTYSTLKVQPAELEDSGVYFCASSARQTGSYNEQFFGPGTRLTVL.

The chain has TRBV4-1 and TRBJ2-7, with TRBD1 matching 9 bases. The CDR3 spans 15 residues. Trimming at V came to 3 bases and at J to 4 bases, leaving 7 bases not matched to a gene. Germline values: CDR1 MGHRA, CDR2 YSYEKL. Here the CDR3 DNA reads TGCGCCAGCAGCCAGCCGGGACAGGGTGTGTACGAGCAGTACTTC. Amino acid sequence: CASSQPGQGVYEQYF.